This T cell receptor (beta chain) came from a study of identifying expanded T cells in peripheral blood. Assay: immunoSEQ multiplex PCR; the TCRdb copy retains only in-frame clones and omits some. The sample lists under 95,000 clones; 89% were seen once. The length of the CDR3 is 11 residues. The V end was cut by 5 bases, the J end by 3 bases, with 8 bases between. Germline CDR1 reads SQVTM; CDR2 reads ANQGSEA. During the collection period, no donor immune events like infections were recorded. The clonotype comes from a person aged 18-70 years in good health. The chain recombines TRBV29-1 with TRBJ2-7; D gene ambiguous. Sequencing was done on a sample of blood. CDR3 sequence (DNA): TGCAGCGTTTCTCCAGGCTACGAGCAGTACTTC. Translated, it gives CSVSPGYEQYF.